This T cell receptor (beta chain) was sequenced during a study of blood T cell repertoires in COVID-19. This clone was seen only once. The germline gene is not matched at one end of the junction; a read error may be the cause. CDR1 SEHNR and CDR2 FQNEAQ come from the germline V gene (reference sequence). The CDR3 is 18 residues long. TCRdb's copy holds only in-frame clones and misses some; the assay was immunoSEQ multiplex PCR. The table includes about 58,000 clones, around 89% detected once. Sequencing was performed on peripheral blood. This TCR derives from a man aged 55-75 years with active COVID-19. V is TRBV7-9 and J is TRBJ2-5, with 9 bases aligning to TRBD2. The CDR3 region has the DNA TGTGCCGGCAGCGTCCGGTTCGAGCGGGGGGCCTTACAAGAGACCCAGTACTTC. This sequence encodes CAGSVRFERGALQETQYF.